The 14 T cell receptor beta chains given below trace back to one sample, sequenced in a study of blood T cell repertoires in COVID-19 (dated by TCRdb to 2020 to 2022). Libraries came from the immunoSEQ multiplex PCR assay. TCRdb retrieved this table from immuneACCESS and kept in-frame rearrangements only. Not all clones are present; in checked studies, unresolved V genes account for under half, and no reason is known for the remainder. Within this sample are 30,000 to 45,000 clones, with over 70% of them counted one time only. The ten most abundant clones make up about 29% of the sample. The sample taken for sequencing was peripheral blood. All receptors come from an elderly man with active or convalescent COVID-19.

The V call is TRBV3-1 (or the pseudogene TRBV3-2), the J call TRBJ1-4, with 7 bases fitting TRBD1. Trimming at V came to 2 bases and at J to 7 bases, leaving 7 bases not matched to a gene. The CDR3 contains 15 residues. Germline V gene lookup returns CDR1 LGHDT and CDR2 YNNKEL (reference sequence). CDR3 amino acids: CASSQSTGVGEKLFF. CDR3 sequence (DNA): TGTGCCAGCAGCCAATCAACAGGGGTAGGTGAAAAACTGTTTTTT.

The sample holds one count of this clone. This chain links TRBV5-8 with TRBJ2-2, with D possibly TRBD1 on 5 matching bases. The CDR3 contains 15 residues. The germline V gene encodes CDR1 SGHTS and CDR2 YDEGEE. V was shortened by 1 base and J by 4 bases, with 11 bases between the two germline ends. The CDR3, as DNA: TGTGCCAGCAGCTTGATGGGGCGCGGCACCGGGGAGCTGTTTTTT. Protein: CASSLMGRGTGELFF.

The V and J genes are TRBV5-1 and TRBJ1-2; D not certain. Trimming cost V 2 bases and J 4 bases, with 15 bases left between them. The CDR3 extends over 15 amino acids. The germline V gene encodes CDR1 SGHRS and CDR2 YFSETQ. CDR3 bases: TGCGCCAGCAGCTTTACGCCTGACGACTCCTATGGCTACACCTTC. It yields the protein CASSFTPDDSYGYTF.

CDR3 in amino acids: CASSMWAQTEAFF. The CDR3 DNA is TGTGCCAGTAGTATGTGGGCGCAAACTGAAGCTTTCTTT. V is TRBV19 and J is TRBJ1-1; D is unresolved. The CDR3 spans 13 residues. Trimming left V 3 bases short and J 5 bases short, with 10 bases between. The V gene's germline CDR1 is LNHDA and CDR2 SQIVND (reference sequence).

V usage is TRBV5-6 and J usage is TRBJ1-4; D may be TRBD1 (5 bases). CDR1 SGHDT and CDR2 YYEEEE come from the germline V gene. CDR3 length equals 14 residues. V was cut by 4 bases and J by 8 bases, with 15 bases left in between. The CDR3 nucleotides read TGTGCCAGCAGCCTTGGACCGGGGGTCGAAAAACTGTTTTTT. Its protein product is CASSLGPGVEKLFF.

The CDR3 DNA reads as TGTGCCACCAGCAGAGACAGGGTTAATGGTCAGCCCCAGCATTTT. It encodes CATSRDRVNGQPQHF. The rearrangement links TRBV15 to TRBJ1-5; tentative D call: TRBD1 (5 bases). Germline-derived CDR1 and CDR2 are LNHNV and YYDKDF (reference sequence). The CDR3 spans 15 residues. The V end was cut by 0 bases, the J end by 6 bases, with 12 bases between.

CDR3: CASSRTGGGGETQYF. The DNA of the CDR3 is TGTGCCAGCAGCCGAACCGGGGGCGGGGGCGAGACCCAGTACTTC. The chain is built from TRBV7-3 and TRBJ2-5; D possibly corresponds to TRBD2 (7 bases). This CDR3 contains 15 residues. V was shortened by 5 bases and J by 5 bases, with 18 bases between the two germline ends. Germline loops: CDR1 SGHTA, CDR2 FQGTGA.

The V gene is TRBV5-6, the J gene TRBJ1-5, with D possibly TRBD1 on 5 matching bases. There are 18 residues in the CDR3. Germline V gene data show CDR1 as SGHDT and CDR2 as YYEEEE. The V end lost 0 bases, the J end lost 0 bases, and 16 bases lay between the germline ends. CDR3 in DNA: TGTGCCAGCAGCTTGGGTGGGACTGGGGGTTTTAGCAATCAGCCCCAGCATTTT. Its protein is CASSLGGTGGFSNQPQHF.

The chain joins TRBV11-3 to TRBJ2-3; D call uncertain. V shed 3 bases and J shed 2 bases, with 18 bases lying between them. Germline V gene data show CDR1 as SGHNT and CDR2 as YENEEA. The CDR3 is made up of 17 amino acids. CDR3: CASSFGWADPDTDTQYF. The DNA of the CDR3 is TGTGCCAGCAGCTTTGGGTGGGCCGATCCCGACACAGATACGCAGTATTTT.

In DNA, the CDR3 is TGTGCCAGCAGCTCCTTAGCGGGAGCGGCCCCGGGCGAGCAGTACTTC. Translated, it gives CASSSLAGAAPGEQYF. The chain uses TRBV11-3 and TRBJ2-7; 9 nucleotides align to TRBD2. Germline V gives CDR1 SGHNT, CDR2 YENEEA. This CDR3 spans 16 amino acids. Trimming at V came to 4 bases and at J to 6 bases, leaving 13 bases not matched to a gene.

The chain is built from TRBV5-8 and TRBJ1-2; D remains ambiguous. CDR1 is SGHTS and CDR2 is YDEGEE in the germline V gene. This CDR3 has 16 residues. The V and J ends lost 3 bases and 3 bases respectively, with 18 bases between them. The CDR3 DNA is TGTGCCAGCAGCTCGATTAAAAAACCCTCAGACTATGGCTACACCTTC. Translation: CASSSIKKPSDYGYTF.

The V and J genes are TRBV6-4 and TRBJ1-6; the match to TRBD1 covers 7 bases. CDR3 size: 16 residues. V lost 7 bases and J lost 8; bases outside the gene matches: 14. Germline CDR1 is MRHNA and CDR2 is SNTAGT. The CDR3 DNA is TGTGCCAGCACCGTTACCTTCAGACAGGGTGATTCACCCCTCCACTTT. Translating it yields CASTVTFRQGDSPLHF.

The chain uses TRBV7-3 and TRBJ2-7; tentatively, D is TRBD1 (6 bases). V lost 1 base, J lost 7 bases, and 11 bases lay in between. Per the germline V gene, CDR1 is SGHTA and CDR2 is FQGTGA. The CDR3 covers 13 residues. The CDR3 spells CASSLKGESEQYF. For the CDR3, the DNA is TGTGCCAGCAGCTTAAAGGGGGAGTCGGAGCAGTACTTC.

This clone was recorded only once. CDR3 region: CASSLAGGFLAFF. The DNA of the CDR3 is TGTGCCAGCAGTTTGGCAGGGGGCTTTCTGGCTTTCTTT. The chain uses TRBV12-3 or TRBV12-4 and TRBJ1-1, with 8 bases matching TRBD1. This CDR3 region has 13 residues. The ends lost 3 bases at V and 11 bases at J; junction bases unmatched: 8.